Listed here are 31 T cell receptor beta chains from one sample, sequenced in a study of cytomegalovirus exposure and HLA in healthy donors. Assay: immunoSEQ multiplex PCR; the TCRdb copy retains only in-frame clones and omits some. Among around 300,000 clones listed, about 86% were seen once. Sequencing was carried out using PBMCs. The origin of the receptors is a woman between 18 and 29 years old in good health and CMV-seronegative.

V is TRBV7-9 and J is TRBJ1-2; TRBD1 matches 9 bases. This CDR3 has 13 amino acids. The trim removed 8 bases at V and 4 bases at J, leaving 5 bases unmatched. The germline V gene has CDR1 SEHNR and CDR2 FQNEAQ (reference sequence). The CDR3 protein is CASVQGAGYGYTF. DNA of the CDR3: TGTGCCAGCGTACAGGGGGCAGGCTATGGCTACACCTTC.

This sequence joins TRBV28 and TRBJ1-5, with TRBD1 identical over 9 bases. The CDR3 runs 16 residues. Trimming removed 2 bases from V and 4 bases from J; junction bases left unmatched: 6. Germline V lookup: CDR1 MDHEN, CDR2 SYDVKM. CDR3 bases: TGTGCCAGCAGTTTAACGGGACAGGGTCGAAATCAGCCCCAGCATTTT. Translation: CASSLTGQGRNQPQHF.

V gene TRBV6-5 combines with J gene TRBJ1-2; D call uncertain. Germline V lookup: CDR1 MNHEY, CDR2 SVGAGI. The V end lost 0 bases, the J end lost 5 bases, and 10 bases lay between the germline ends. The CDR3 loop spans 14 amino acids. The CDR3 loop is CASSYSGLSYGYTF. As DNA, the CDR3 is TGTGCCAGCAGTTACTCGGGCCTTAGTTATGGCTACACCTTC.

The chain recombines TRBV11-1 with TRBJ2-7; 8 nucleotides agree with TRBD1. In germline, CDR1 is SGHAT, CDR2 FQDESV (reference sequence). V shed 4 bases and J 2 bases; nucleotides not matched to a gene: 4. The length of the CDR3 is 14 residues. In DNA form, the CDR3 reads TGTGCCAGCAGCTCCCCGGGACAGGCCTACGAGCAGTACTTC. This codes for CASSSPGQAYEQYF.

The chain carries TRBV27 and TRBJ2-7; 7 bases fit TRBD1. The CDR3 has 15 residues. Germline V gene lookup returns CDR1 MNHEY and CDR2 SMNVEV (reference sequence). J was trimmed by 2 bases and V by 6 bases; bases with no gene match: 10. The CDR3 region has the DNA TGTGCCAGCAGAAATTATGCGACAGGGACCTACGAGCAGTACTTC. Its protein is CASRNYATGTYEQYF.

This sequence joins TRBV27 and TRBJ1-2; the D gene is possibly TRBD1 (6 bases). CDR1 is MNHEY, CDR2 SMNVEV, per germline (reference sequence). The CDR3 length is 14 residues. Trimming took 0 bases from V and 6 from J, leaving 11 bases between them. CDR3 region: CASSLSAGENGYTF. CDR3 coding DNA: TGTGCCAGCAGTTTATCGGCAGGGGAGAATGGCTACACCTTC.

The genes are TRBV4-3 and TRBJ1-5, with TRBD1 matching over 10 bases. Germline V CDR1 and CDR2: LGHNA, YSLEER. The CDR3 has 16 amino acids. Trimming at V came to 3 bases and at J to 7 bases, leaving 9 bases not matched to a gene. The CDR3: CASSQRQGAGGQPQHF. The DNA of the CDR3 is TGCGCCAGCAGCCAGCGACAGGGGGCGGGTGGGCAGCCCCAGCATTTT.

The chain employs TRBV28 and TRBJ1-2; a weak D match, TRBD1 (6 bases). V lost 2 bases, J lost 4 bases, and 14 bases lay in between. Germline loops: CDR1 MDHEN, CDR2 SYDVKM. The length of the CDR3 is 15 residues. CDR3 nucleotide sequence: TGTGCCAGCAGTTTAGTGGGGGGGCCAATCTATGGCTACACCTTC. This sequence encodes CASSLVGGPIYGYTF.

This chain's CDR3 is CASSRDRPYEQYF. DNA for the CDR3: TGCGCCAGCAGCCGGGACAGACCCTACGAGCAGTACTTC. This chain links TRBV10-2 with TRBJ2-7; 7 positions agree with TRBD1. Germline V gene data show CDR1 as WSHSY and CDR2 as SAAADI. The CDR3 consists of 13 residues. V gave up 6 bases and J gave up 2 bases; unmatched junction bases: 4.

V is TRBV7-2 and J is TRBJ1-2, with D unresolved. This CDR3 is 14 amino acids long. Trimming stripped 4 bases from V and 6 bases from J, with 15 bases between. Germline values: CDR1 SGHTA, CDR2 FQGNSA. The CDR3 DNA reads TGTGCCAGCAGCTCCTCTTTAAGGAGTGATGGCTACACCTTC. Its protein is CASSSSLRSDGYTF.

There are a few counts of this clone. The V call is TRBV6-4, the J call TRBJ1-1; possibly TRBD1 for D (5 bases). CDR1 and CDR2 from the germline V gene are MRHNA and SNTAGT. The CDR3 contains 13 residues. V was clipped by 6 bases and J by 3 bases, with 11 bases between them. The DNA for the CDR3 is TGTGCCAGCAGCGCTGACAGCTACACTGAAGCTTTCTTT. Translation gives CASSADSYTEAFF.

This clone was seen just once. This chain links TRBV6-6 with TRBJ2-7; D gene uncertain. CDR1 is MNHNY and CDR2 is SVGAGI in the germline V gene (reference sequence). The V and J ends lost 2 bases and 4 bases respectively, with 6 bases between them. CDR3 size: 12 residues. The CDR3 sequence is CASSYGQYEQYF. Written as DNA, the CDR3 is TGTGCCAGCAGTTACGGGCAATACGAGCAGTACTTC.

The chain employs TRBV28 and TRBJ1-1; D not resolved. The germline CDR1 and CDR2 sequences are MDHEN and SYDVKM. Deletions cut 3 bases from V and 5 bases from J, with 10 bases between. The CDR3 contains 13 residues. CDR3 coding DNA: TGTGCCAGCAGTTTGGGCTTTCGAACTGAAGCTTTCTTT. The encoded protein is CASSLGFRTEAFF.

This chain connects TRBV4-1 to TRBJ2-7; no definite D call. The CDR3 totals 13 residues. Trimming stripped 1 base from V and 2 bases from J, with 6 bases between. The germline V gene has CDR1 MGHRA and CDR2 YSYEKL. CDR3 sequence: CASSQGDTYEQYF. CDR3 DNA: TGCGCCAGCAGCCAAGGAGACACCTACGAGCAGTACTTC.

V and J are TRBV10-3 and TRBJ2-7; the D gene is possibly TRBD1 (7 bases). The V gene's germline CDR1 is ENHRY and CDR2 SYGVKD. The CDR3 extends over 12 amino acids. V was cut by 5 bases and J by 10 bases, with 15 bases left in between. Written as DNA, the CDR3 is TGTGCCATCAGTTCGCCAGGGGGGTCCCAGTACTTC. Protein sequence: CAISSPGGSQYF.

V and J are TRBV4-1 and TRBJ1-5, with D possibly TRBD1 on 6 matching bases. The ends were cut back, 4 bases at V and 0 bases at J, with 22 bases in the middle. The CDR3 loop spans 19 amino acids. Germline V gene data show CDR1 as MGHRA and CDR2 as YSYEKL. CDR3 bases: TGCGCCAGCAGCCGCCTAGGAGGACAGTTTGCGGATAGCAATCAGCCCCAGCATTTT. As protein: CASSRLGGQFADSNQPQHF.

The chain recombines TRBV6-1 with TRBJ2-7; D remains unclear. This CDR3 is built from 12 residues. From germline, CDR1 is MNHNS and CDR2 SASEGT. Trimming left V 1 base short and J 3 bases short, with 4 bases between. The CDR3 loop reads CASSEGLYEQYF. The DNA of the CDR3 is TGTGCCAGCAGTGAAGGACTCTACGAGCAGTACTTC.

The chain employs TRBV28 and TRBJ2-5, with D unclear. Germline CDR1 and CDR2: MDHEN and SYDVKM. Between the trimmed V and J ends, which lost 3 bases and 5 bases, there was a span of 16 bases. The CDR3 is made up of 15 amino acids. The CDR3 nucleotides are TGTGCCAGCAGTTTTTCGAGGATTGGTGGGGAGACCCAGTACTTC. Translation: CASSFSRIGGETQYF.

The CDR3 reads CAIKQDTYNQPQHF. CDR3 sequence (DNA): TGTGCCATCAAGCAGGACACATATAATCAGCCCCAGCATTTT. The rearrangement joins TRBV10-3 to TRBJ1-5, with a possible D match to TRBD1 (5 bases). The CDR3 covers 14 residues. Trimming took 7 bases from V and 4 from J, leaving 14 bases between them. Germline V CDR1 and CDR2: ENHRY, SYGVKD.

This clone was recorded only once. The chain joins TRBV28 to TRBJ1-2; 9 nucleotides match TRBD1. CDR1 MDHEN and CDR2 SYDVKM come from the germline V gene. V was pared by 8 bases and J by 0 bases, with 10 bases of the junction left unmatched. This CDR3 contains 16 residues. In DNA, the CDR3 is TGTGCCAGCGAGCCGGGACAGGGAAGGCCTAACTATGGCTACACCTTC. Its protein product is CASEPGQGRPNYGYTF.

V gene TRBV27 combines with J gene TRBJ2-1; the match to TRBD1 covers 9 bases. The CDR3 covers 14 residues. Germline V gene data show CDR1 as MNHEY and CDR2 as SMNVEV (reference sequence). The J segment lost 6 bases and the V segment lost 2 bases, leaving 2 bases of the junction unmatched. The CDR3 region has the DNA TGTGCCAGCAGTTTAGGGGACAGGGTCAATGAGCAGTTCTTC. Protein: CASSLGDRVNEQFF.

This chain links TRBV7-2 with TRBJ2-1; D is possibly TRBD2 (6 bases). The CDR3 is 14 residues long. Trimming took off 1 base at V and 8 bases at J, with 12 bases between the two ends. Germline lookup yields CDR1 SGHTA and CDR2 FQGNSA. Here the CDR3 DNA reads TGTGCCAGCAGCTTAGAACGGTGGGAGGATGAGCAGTTCTTC. As protein: CASSLERWEDEQFF.

The chain uses TRBV6-5 and TRBJ1-5, with D possibly matching TRBD1 (5 bases). The V gene's germline CDR1 is MNHEY and CDR2 SVGAGI. The CDR3 totals 15 residues. The V end lost 0 bases, the J end lost 3 bases, and 9 bases lay between the germline ends. The DNA for the CDR3 is TGTGCCAGCAGTTACTCCGGGGGAATCAATCAGCCCCAGCATTTT. Translating it yields CASSYSGGINQPQHF.

The CDR3 DNA reads as TGTGCCAGCAGTTTACGTGGCCGTGCTAGCACAGATACGCAGTATTTT. Its translation is CASSLRGRASTDTQYF. The gene calls are TRBV28 and TRBJ2-3; D uncertain. This CDR3 contains 16 residues. The germline V gene has CDR1 MDHEN and CDR2 SYDVKM. The ends were cut back, 2 bases at V and 0 bases at J, with 12 bases in the middle.

The CDR3 is CAWSSGGLTTQPQHF. CDR3 coding DNA: TGTGCCTGGAGTTCAGGTGGGCTCACAACCCAGCCCCAGCATTTT. This chain connects TRBV30 to TRBJ1-5, with D unresolved. With 2 bases removed from V and 7 bases from J, the gap between germline ends came to 18 bases. The CDR3 length is 15 residues. CDR1 is GTSNPN and CDR2 is SVGIG in the germline V gene (reference sequence).

The gene calls are TRBV27 and TRBJ2-7; 8 nucleotides match TRBD1. CDR1 is MNHEY and CDR2 is SMNVEV in the germline V gene (reference sequence). This CDR3 has 14 residues. Germline trimming cut 3 bases from V and 1 base from J; bases unmatched to any gene: 2. CDR3 region: CASSLGQESYEQYF. The CDR3 DNA follows: TGTGCCAGCAGTTTGGGACAGGAATCCTACGAGCAGTACTTC.

The chain uses TRBV5-1 and TRBJ1-4, with a tentative D call TRBD1 (5 bases). The V gene lost 3 bases and the J gene lost 8 bases, with 17 bases spanning the gap. The CDR3 is 15 amino acids. Germline CDR1 reads SGHRS; CDR2 reads YFSETQ. Here the CDR3 reads CASSSFVDRTEKLFF. The CDR3 region has the DNA TGCGCCAGCAGCTCCTTTGTAGACCGGACAGAAAAACTGTTTTTT.

This sequence joins TRBV7-8 and TRBJ1-2, with D tentatively TRBD1 (6 bases). Germline CDR1 is SGHVS and CDR2 is FQNEAQ. This CDR3 comprises 14 residues. Trimming cost V 2 bases and J 5 bases, with 12 bases left between them. The CDR3 DNA sequence: TGTGCCAGCAGCTTACGGACAGCGACTTATGGCTACACCTTC. It specifies CASSLRTATYGYTF. The whole variable domain, remainder taken from reference TRBV7-8 and TRBJ1-2, is GAGVSQSPRYKVAKRGQDVALRCDPISGHVSLFWYQQALGQGPEFLTYFQNEAQLDKSGLPSDRFFAERPEGSVSTLKIQRTQQEDSAVYLCASSLRTATYGYTFGSGTRLTVV.

The table lists this clone with a count of one. The genes are TRBV5-1 and TRBJ1-1; 8 bases align to TRBD1. The CDR3 is 14 residues long. The V gene end was trimmed by 4 bases and the J gene end by 1 base; junction bases not matched to a gene: 3. The germline V gene encodes CDR1 SGHRS and CDR2 YFSETQ. CDR3 nucleotides: TGCGCCAGCAGCACGGGACAGGCGAACACTGAAGCTTTCTTT. This codes for CASSTGQANTEAFF.

This chain uses TRBV4-3 with TRBJ1-2, with D uncertain. In germline, CDR1 is LGHNA, CDR2 YSLEER. The V end lost 0 bases, the J end lost 4 bases, and 9 bases lay between the germline ends. The CDR3 length is 14 residues. The CDR3 coding sequence is TGCGCCAGCAGCCAAGATCACCCTACCTATGGCTACACCTTC. Translated: CASSQDHPTYGYTF.

CDR3 coding DNA: TGTGCCAGTAGCCCTACGCGGAGGATCTATGGCTACACCTTC. Translated: CASSPTRRIYGYTF. The chain carries TRBV19 and TRBJ1-2; no firm D call. The CDR3 extends over 14 amino acids. The V gene's germline CDR1 is LNHDA and CDR2 SQIVND (reference sequence). Trimming removed 6 bases at V and 4 bases at J, with 15 bases between.